This entry features one T cell receptor beta chain sequence. Its specific antigen is unknown. Base quality data are lacking; no much larger clone is found one base away. The record originates from a study of OX40 agonist ivuxolimab in advanced cancers. Regarding the study in general: Ivuxolimab was a fully human IgG2 agonistic monoclonal antibody targeting the costimulatory receptor OX40 (CD134). Intravenous ivuxolimab was administered to patients every 2 weeks at six dose levels: 0.01, 0.1, 0.3, 1.5, 3 and 10 mg/kg. Among the approximately 54 dose-escalation patients, around 19 had hepatocellular carcinoma, 15 or so melanoma, 9 renal cell carcinoma and 9 head and neck cancer. The dose-escalation cohort was 82.7% male with a mean age of about 60 years, ranging from about 23 to 85. Patients were allowed to have had prior anti-PD-1, anti-PD-L1 or anti-CTLA-4 therapy, and 40% to 45% of the dose-escalation patients had been treated with checkpoint inhibitors. Partial responses occurred in three dose-escalation patients, of whom one had hepatocellular carcinoma and two had cutaneous melanoma. The point of sequencing TCRbeta in the periphery was to test whether ivuxolimab changed TCR sequence diversity and drove clonal T-cell expansion. The monotherapy dose-escalation portion (N of about 47 patients) of the phase I ivuxolimab trial is reported in the paper. What the authors observed across the whole study: Antigen specificity was not determined for the clonally expanded peripheral T cells. In partial responders in the 0.1-3.0 mg/kg groups, normalized peripheral clonal expansion was found to be among the lowest, especially among CD8+ T cells. After ivuxolimab, more expanded clones were found on average in CD8+ T cells than in CD4+ T cells. Low levels of normalized T-cell clonal expansion were also seen in some patients who did not respond. At doses from 0.1 to 3.0 mg/kg, clonal expansion was seen in both CD4+ and CD8+ blood T cells between baseline and week 6.

For sequencing of the TCRbeta CDR3 region, genomic DNA was extracted from the sorted cells. The immunoSEQ Assay was used to sequence the TCRbeta CDR3 regions. Not all clones reach the TCRdb copy of this immuneACCESS table, which keeps in-frame sequences only. Checked studies attribute under half of the gap to unresolved V genes and leave the rest unexplained. In this sample the table shows about 83,000 clones, about 81% of which occur a single time. More than 1.5% of the sample is taken by the ten largest. The trim is 8 bases for V and 5 bases for J, with a gap of 21 bases between the germline ends. CDR1 GTSNPN and CDR2 SVGIG are derived from the germline V gene (reference sequence). Measured from the cysteine to the phenylalanine, the CDR3 is 14 residues long. The only DNA kept is the CDR3, 42 bases in frame from the first base. Patients with autoimmune disease history or receiving systemic immunosuppression were excluded from the trial. In every dose cohort, peripheral blood was drawn for TCR sequencing at baseline, cycle 4 day 1, and cycle 7 day 1. The samples were taken from a phase I, first-in-human, multicenter, open-label dose-escalation trial of ivuxolimab. Adults with locally advanced or metastatic head and neck squamous cell, hepatocellular, melanoma or renal cell carcinoma were enrolled in the trial. Before TCR sequencing, CD4+ and CD8+ T cells were separately sorted from peripheral blood.

This sequence was found in an adult with an advanced solid tumor such as melanoma, head and neck, liver or kidney cancer. The sequencing here drew on CD4+ or CD8+ T cells sorted from blood, taken in a trial of the OX40 agonist ivuxolimab. The V and J segments used are TRBV30 and TRBJ2-5; 7 matching bases give a weak D call of TRBD1. The DNA sequence is given as TGTGCCGGAACCCAGTGGAGGGGGCGGGAGACCCAGTACTTC. This encodes CAGTQWRGRETQYF.